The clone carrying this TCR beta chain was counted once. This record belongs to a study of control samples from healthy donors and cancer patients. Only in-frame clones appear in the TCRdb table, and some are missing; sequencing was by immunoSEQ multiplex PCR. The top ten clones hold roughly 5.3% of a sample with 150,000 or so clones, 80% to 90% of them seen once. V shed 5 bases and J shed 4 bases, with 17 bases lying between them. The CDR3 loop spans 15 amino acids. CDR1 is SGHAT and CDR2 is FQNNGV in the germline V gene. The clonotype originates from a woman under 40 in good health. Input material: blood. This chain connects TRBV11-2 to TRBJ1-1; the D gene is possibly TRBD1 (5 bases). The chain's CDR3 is CASSRQGRGSTEAFF. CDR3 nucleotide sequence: TGTGCCAGCAGCCGTCAGGGACGGGGGTCCACTGAAGCTTTCTTT.